This TCR beta chain was sequenced for a study of T cells in Graves' hyperthyroidism and ophthalmopathy. Study-wide results and caveats: Separating ophthalmopathy from stable hyperthyroidism was achieved by a 13 V-J model. Most thyroid clonotypes with frequency above 0.001 were detected in blood. Ophthalmopathy prediction by the model preceded onset by a median about 6.8 months.

Amplified TCR beta CDR3 regions came from RNA transcripts. HTBI primers drove first-round RT-PCR of the TCR CDR3. TCRdb processed the multiplex PCR reads anew with MiXCR; each CDR3 protein has one entry. The sample holds about 760,000 distinct CDR3 sequences, over 35% seen once. This CDR3 comprises 13 residues. Germline-derived CDR1 and CDR2 are MGHDK and SYGVNS. Deletions cut 1 base from V and 7 bases from J, with 10 bases between. This clonotype was seen repeatedly, ten times or more. Its antigen is currently unknown. Calling Graves' hyperthyroidism stable meant ophthalmopathy did not progress within 18 months.

The specimen sequenced was blood. The source of this sequence is a woman aged 40-49 years with Graves' hyperthyroidism. The J gene is TRBJ1-2, the V gene TRBV25-1; TRBD1 might be the D (5 bases). The CDR3 loop reads CASSESRAGGYTF. The CDR3 DNA is TGTGCCAGCAGTGAATCCAGGGCGGGTGGCTACACCTTC.